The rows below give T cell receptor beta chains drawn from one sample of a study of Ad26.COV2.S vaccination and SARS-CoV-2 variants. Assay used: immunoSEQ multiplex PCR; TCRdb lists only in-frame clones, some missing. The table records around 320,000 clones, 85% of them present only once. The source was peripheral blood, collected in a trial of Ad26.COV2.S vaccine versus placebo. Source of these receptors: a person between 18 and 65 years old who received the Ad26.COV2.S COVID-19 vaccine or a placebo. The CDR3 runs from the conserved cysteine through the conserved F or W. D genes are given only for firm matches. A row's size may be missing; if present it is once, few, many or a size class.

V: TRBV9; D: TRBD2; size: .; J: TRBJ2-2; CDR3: CASSSRTSELSGELFF; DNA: TGTGCCAGCAGCAGCAGGACTAGCGAACTTTCCGGGGAGCTGTTTTTT
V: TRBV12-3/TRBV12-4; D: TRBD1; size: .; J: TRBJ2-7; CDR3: CASRQGLYEQYF; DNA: TGTGCCAGCAGACAGGGGCTCTACGAGCAGTACTTC
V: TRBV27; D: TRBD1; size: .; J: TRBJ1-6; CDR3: CASSGTGNNSPLHF; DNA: TGTGCCAGCAGTGGGACAGGGAATAATTCACCCCTCCACTTT
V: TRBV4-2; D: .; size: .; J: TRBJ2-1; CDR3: CASSQADPGYNEQFF; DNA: TGTGCCAGCAGCCAGGCCGACCCGGGCTACAATGAGCAGTTCTTC
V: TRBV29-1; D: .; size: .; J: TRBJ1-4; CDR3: CSVARGNNEKLFF; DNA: TGCAGCGTTGCTCGAGGGAATAATGAAAAACTGTTTTTT
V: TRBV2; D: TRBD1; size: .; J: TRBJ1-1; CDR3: CASTPDRVTEAFF; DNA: TGTGCCAGCACCCCCGACAGGGTCACTGAAGCTTTCTTT
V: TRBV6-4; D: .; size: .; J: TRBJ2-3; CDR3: CASSAGTGGDTQYF; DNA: TGTGCCAGCAGCGCCGGGACTGGAGGAGATACGCAGTATTTT
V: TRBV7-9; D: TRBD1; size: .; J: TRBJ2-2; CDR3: CASSLKGQGAGELFF; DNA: TGTGCCAGCAGCCTAAAAGGACAGGGGGCCGGGGAGCTGTTTTTT
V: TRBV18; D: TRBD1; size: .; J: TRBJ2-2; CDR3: CASSRGTDYTGELFF; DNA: TGTGCCAGCTCACGGGGGACAGATTACACCGGGGAGCTGTTTTTT
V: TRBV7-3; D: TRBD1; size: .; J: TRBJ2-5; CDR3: CASSRGGHEETQYF; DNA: TGTGCCAGCAGCCGAGGGGGCCACGAAGAGACCCAGTACTTC
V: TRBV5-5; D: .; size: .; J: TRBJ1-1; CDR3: CASSWTGAEGAFF; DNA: TGTGCCAGCAGCTGGACTGGAGCGGAGGGGGCTTTCTTT
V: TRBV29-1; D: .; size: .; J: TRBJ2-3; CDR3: CSVSGRGGEDTQYF; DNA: TGCAGCGTTTCGGGCAGGGGAGGAGAAGATACGCAGTATTTT
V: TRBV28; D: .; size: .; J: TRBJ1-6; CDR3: CASRTLSSYNSPLHF; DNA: TGTGCCAGCCGGACGTTGAGCTCCTATAATTCACCCCTCCACTTT
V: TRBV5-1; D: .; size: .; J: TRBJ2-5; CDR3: CASRTGTYQETQYF; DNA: TGCGCCAGCAGAACAGGGACGTACCAAGAGACCCAGTACTTC
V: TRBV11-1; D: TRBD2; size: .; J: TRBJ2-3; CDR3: CASSPGLAGDTDTQYF; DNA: TGTGCCAGCAGCCCCGGACTAGCGGGGGACACAGATACGCAGTATTTT
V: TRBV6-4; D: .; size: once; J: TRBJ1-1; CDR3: CASSVGPNTEAFF; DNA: TGTGCCAGCAGTGTGGGGCCGAACACTGAAGCTTTCTTT
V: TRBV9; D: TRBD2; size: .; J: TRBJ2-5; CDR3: CASSVGGTSGQETQYF; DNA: TGTGCCAGCAGCGTAGGGGGGACTAGCGGACAAGAGACCCAGTACTTC
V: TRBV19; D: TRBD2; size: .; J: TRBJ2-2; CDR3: CASSIGTSGGFDTGELFF; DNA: TGTGCCAGTAGTATAGGGACTAGCGGGGGGTTTGACACCGGGGAGCTGTTTTTT
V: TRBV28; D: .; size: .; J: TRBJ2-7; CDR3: CASTVGGRGESYEQYF; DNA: TGTGCCAGCACCGTGGGGGGCAGGGGTGAATCCTACGAGCAGTACTTC
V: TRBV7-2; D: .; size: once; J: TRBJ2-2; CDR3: CASSTYRRGTGELFF; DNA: TGTGCCAGCAGCACCTACAGGCGAGGAACCGGGGAGCTGTTTTTT
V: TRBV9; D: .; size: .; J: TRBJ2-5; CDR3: CASSAAAGKTQYF; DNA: TGTGCCAGCAGCGCGGCGGCAGGGAAGACCCAGTACTTC
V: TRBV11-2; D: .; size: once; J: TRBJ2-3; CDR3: CASSLGVSPDTQYF; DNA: TGTGCCAGCAGCTTAGGGGTGTCTCCAGATACGCAGTATTTT
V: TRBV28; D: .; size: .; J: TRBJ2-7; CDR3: CASSSLGRTKSPYEQYF; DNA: TGTGCCAGCAGTTCCTTGGGCCGGACCAAGTCCCCCTACGAGCAGTACTTC
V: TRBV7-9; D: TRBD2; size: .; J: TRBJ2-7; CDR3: CASSPTGTSGGHEQYF; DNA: TGTGCCAGCAGCCCTACCGGGACTAGCGGGGGACACGAGCAGTACTTC
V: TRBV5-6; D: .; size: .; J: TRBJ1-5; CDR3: CASSSWVPGYSNQPQHF; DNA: TGTGCCAGCAGCTCTTGGGTCCCCGGATATAGCAATCAGCCCCAGCATTTT
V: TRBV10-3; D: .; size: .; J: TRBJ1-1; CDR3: CAISREVENTEAFF; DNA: TGTGCCATCAGTAGGGAGGTAGAGAACACTGAAGCTTTCTTT
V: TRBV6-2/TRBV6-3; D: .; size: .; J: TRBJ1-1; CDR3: CASSYGMNTEAFF; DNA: TGTGCCAGCAGTTACGGCATGAACACTGAAGCTTTCTTT
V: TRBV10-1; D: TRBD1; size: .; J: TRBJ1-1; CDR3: CASSSQGSTEAFF; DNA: TGCGCCAGCAGCTCACAGGGGAGCACTGAAGCTTTCTTT
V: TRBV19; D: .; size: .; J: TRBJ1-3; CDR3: CASSIGTRTGNTIYF; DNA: TGTGCCAGTAGTATAGGCACTCGAACGGGAAACACCATATATTTT
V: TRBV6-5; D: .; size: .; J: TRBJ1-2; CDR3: CASRTGLTNYGYTF; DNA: TGTGCCAGCAGGACAGGCCTAACTAACTATGGCTACACCTTC
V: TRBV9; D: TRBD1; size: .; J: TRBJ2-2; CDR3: CASSVGTGLSGELFF; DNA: TGTGCCAGCAGCGTTGGGACAGGGCTCTCCGGGGAGCTGTTTTTT
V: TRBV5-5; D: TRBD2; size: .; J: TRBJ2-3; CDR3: CASSLRLAGSTDTQYF; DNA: TGTGCCAGCAGCTTGAGACTAGCGGGGAGCACAGATACGCAGTATTTT
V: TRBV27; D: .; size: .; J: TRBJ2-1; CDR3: CASSLSGAYNEQFF; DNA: TGTGCCAGCAGTTTATCGGGCGCCTACAATGAGCAGTTCTTC
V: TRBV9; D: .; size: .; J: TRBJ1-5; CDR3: CASSVGPVNQPQHF; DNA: TGTGCCAGCAGCGTAGGGCCAGTCAATCAGCCCCAGCATTTT
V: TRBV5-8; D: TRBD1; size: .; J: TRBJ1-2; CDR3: CASSSAGTGALYYGYTF; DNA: TGTGCCAGCAGCTCCGCCGGGACAGGGGCCCTTTACTATGGCTACACCTTC
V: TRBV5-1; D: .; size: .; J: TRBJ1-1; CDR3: CASRMVGGTEAFF; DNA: TGCGCCAGCCGAATGGTAGGTGGGACTGAAGCTTTCTTT
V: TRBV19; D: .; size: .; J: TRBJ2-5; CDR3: CASSTRASKGETQYF; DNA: TGTGCCAGTAGTACCCGAGCCTCTAAGGGAGAGACCCAGTACTTC
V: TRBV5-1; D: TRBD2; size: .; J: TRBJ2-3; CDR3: CASSLSRGGRDTQYF; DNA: TGCGCCAGCAGCTTGAGTCGGGGGGGCCGAGATACGCAGTATTTT
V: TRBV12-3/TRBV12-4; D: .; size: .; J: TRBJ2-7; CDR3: CASRGAKNYEQYF; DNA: TGTGCCAGCAGAGGGGCGAAGAATTACGAGCAGTACTTC
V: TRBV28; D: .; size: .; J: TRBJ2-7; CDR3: CASSSRGSQQYF; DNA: TGTGCCAGCAGTTCCCGGGGGTCCCAGCAGTACTTC
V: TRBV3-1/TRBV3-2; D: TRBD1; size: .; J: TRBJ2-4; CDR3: CASSIQPGTVMSGIQYF; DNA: TGTGCCAGCAGCATACAACCCGGGACAGTTATGAGTGGCATTCAGTACTTC
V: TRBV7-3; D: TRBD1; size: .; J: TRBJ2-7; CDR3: CASSLNRGREQYF; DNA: TGTGCCAGCAGCTTAAACAGGGGGCGCGAGCAGTACTTC
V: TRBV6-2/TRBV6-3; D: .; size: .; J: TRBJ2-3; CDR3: CASSPGGGPDTQYF; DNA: TGTGCCAGCAGTCCCGGAGGGGGCCCAGATACGCAGTATTTT
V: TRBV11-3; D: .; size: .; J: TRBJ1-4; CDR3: CASSPTGGNEKLFF; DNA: TGTGCCAGCAGCCCGACAGGAGGAAATGAAAAACTGTTTTTT
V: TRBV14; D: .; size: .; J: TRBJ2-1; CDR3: CASSRGQSYNEQFF; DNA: TGTGCCAGCAGCCGAGGACAGTCCTACAATGAGCAGTTCTTC
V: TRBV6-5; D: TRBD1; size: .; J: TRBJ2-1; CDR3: CASSWGTGGASEQFF; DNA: TGTGCCAGCAGCTGGGGGACAGGGGGCGCATCTGAGCAGTTCTTC
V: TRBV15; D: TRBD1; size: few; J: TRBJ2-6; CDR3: CATFQDRGLSGANVLTF; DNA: TGTGCCACCTTTCAGGACAGGGGGCTCTCTGGGGCCAACGTCCTGACTTTC
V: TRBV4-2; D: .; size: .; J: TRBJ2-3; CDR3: CASSQGQRTDTQYF; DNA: TGTGCCAGCAGCCAAGGACAGCGCACAGATACGCAGTATTTT
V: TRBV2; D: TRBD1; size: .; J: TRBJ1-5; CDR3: CASSPGQGANQPQHF; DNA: TGTGCCAGCAGCCCGGGACAGGGGGCGAATCAGCCCCAGCATTTT
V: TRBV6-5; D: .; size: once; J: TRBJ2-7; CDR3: CASTKSTGQPIQYF; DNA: TGTGCCAGCACAAAGAGTACCGGACAGCCGATACAGTACTTC
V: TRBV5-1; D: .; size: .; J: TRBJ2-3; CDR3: CASSLTEGTDTQYF; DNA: TGCGCCAGCAGCTTGACAGAAGGCACAGATACGCAGTATTTT
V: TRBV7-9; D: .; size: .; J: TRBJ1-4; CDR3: CASSQGRWNEKLFF; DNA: TGTGCCAGCAGCCAGGGACGATGGAATGAAAAACTGTTTTTT
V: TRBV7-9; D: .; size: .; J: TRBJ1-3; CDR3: CASSLSAGSGNTIYF; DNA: TGTGCCAGCAGCTTGTCGGCAGGCTCTGGAAACACCATATATTTT
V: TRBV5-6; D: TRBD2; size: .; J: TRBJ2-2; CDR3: CASSRTSGDTGELFF; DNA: TGTGCCAGCAGCCGGACTAGCGGAGACACCGGGGAGCTGTTTTTT
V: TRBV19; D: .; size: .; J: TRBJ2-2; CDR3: CASSNGHRETTYGELFF; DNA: TGTGCCAGTAGCAATGGACATCGGGAAACGACGTACGGGGAGCTGTTTTTT